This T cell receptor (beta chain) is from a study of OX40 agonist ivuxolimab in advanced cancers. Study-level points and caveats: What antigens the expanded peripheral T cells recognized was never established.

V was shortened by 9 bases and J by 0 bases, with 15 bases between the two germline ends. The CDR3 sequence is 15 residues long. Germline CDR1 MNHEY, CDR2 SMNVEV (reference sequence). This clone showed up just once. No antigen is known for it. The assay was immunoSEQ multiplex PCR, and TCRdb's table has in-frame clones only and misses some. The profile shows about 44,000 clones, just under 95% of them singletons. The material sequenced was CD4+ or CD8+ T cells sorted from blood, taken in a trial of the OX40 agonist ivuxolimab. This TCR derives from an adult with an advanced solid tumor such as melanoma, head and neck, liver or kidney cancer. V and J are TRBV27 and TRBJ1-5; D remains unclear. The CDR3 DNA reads TGTGCCAGTCCCTTTAAGGGTAGTAGCAATCAGCCCCAGCATTTT. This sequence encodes CASPFKGSSNQPQHF.